This TCR beta chain stems from a study of T cell responses to AZD1222 COVID-19 vaccine (dated by TCRdb to the early 2020s). Background on the whole study: AZD1222 recipients with second doses at about 4 weeks or about 12 weeks were pooled, because spike-specific TCR depth and breadth did not differ between schedules. TCR sequencing was performed for 230 to 250 trial participants, of whom some 200 were given two doses of AZD1222 and about 25 were given two doses of MenACWY control vaccine. Trial participants were enrolled by age into subgroups of 18-55, 56-69 and 70-plus years, and around 140, 26 and 57 TCR-sequenced participants, respectively, were included in these subgroups. The full study reports these points: After two AZD1222 doses, both the breadth and the depth of spike-specific TCRs were significantly higher than at day 0 and than in MenACWY recipients. In the small 56-69-year group, the increase in depth fell short of significance, most likely because of low power. The whole spike protein was spanned by vaccine-associated CD4 TCRs, and dominant responses were seen in regions 160-218 and 743-854. Reportedly, close to half of the unique spike-specific TCRs recognized epitopes lying outside the regions that are mutated in the B.1.351 and B.1.1.7 variants. Because no day 14 peak-response samples were available, repertoires were characterized only after the peak T cell response. Most participants were white British and females outnumbered males, and the authors suggested that clonal diversity may have been underestimated. Conclusions about previously exposed vaccinees are limited because only six or seven AZD1222 recipients were SARS-CoV-2 seropositive at baseline.

The time point label, as the study defines it: baseline before first vaccination. The vaccinee samples were drawn from two UK trials, COV001 and COV002, one of which was a single-blind randomized controlled phase 2/3 trial testing AZD1222 (ChAdOx1 nCoV-19) in healthy adults. For TCRbeta chain sequencing, PBMC samples from trial participants were taken at day 0 and at day 28 after the second dose. With regard to this clone: What this receptor recognizes is not known. No clone much larger than this one lies a single base away; base qualities are absent.

From the cysteine through the phenylalanine, the CDR3 covers 15 amino acids. Just CDR3 DNA is preserved here, 45 bases in frame from base 1. As encoded in the germline V gene (reference sequence), CDR1 is LNHDA while CDR2 is SQIVND. V sheds 10 bases and J sheds 5 bases, leaving 21 bases between their ends. The CDR3 regions of human TCRbeta chains were analyzed by immunosequencing. For the original study's pipeline: TCRs in the repertoires were matched against a reference library of SARS-CoV-2-specific TCRs that had been generated with the MIRA antigen-specificity platform. Breadth was defined as the fraction of unique TCRs that were SARS-CoV-2-associated, and depth was defined as the fraction of total T cells that were SARS-CoV-2-associated. Using the MIRA data, each spike-specific TCR was assigned both to the spike region to which the TCR was reactive and to a CD4 or CD8 class. Log10-transformed breadth and depth values were compared by one-way ANOVA with Sidak's multiple comparisons tests. TCRdb re-hosts the immuneACCESS table, in-frame sequences only. Its copies lack some clones; in the studies checked, an unresolved V gene accounts for under half of them, and the cause for the rest is not known. For V, J and clone size, that table is used; D and trimming come from the DNA. The sample profile shows about 160,000 clones; around 91% of them were found once. The top ten clonotypes cover 6.9% of the sample.

Sequenced here: peripheral blood, sampled on day 0 of AZD1222 vaccination. The rearranged chain carries TRBV19 and TRBJ1-5; the D gene cannot be named for sure. The clonotype was recovered from an adult in good health. The CDR3 has the sequence CATSSSGGNYQPQHF. The sequenced DNA: TGTGCCACCTCTTCGTCCGGCGGTAATTATCAGCCCCAGCATTTT. Joined to the reference TRBV19 and TRBJ1-5 proteins, this CDR3 gives the full variable domain: DGGITQSPKYLFRKEGQNVTLSCEQNLNHDAMYWYRQDPGQGLRLIYYSQIVNDFQKGDIAEGYSVSREKKESFPLTVTSAQKNPTAFYLCATSSSGGNYQPQHFGDGTRLSIL.